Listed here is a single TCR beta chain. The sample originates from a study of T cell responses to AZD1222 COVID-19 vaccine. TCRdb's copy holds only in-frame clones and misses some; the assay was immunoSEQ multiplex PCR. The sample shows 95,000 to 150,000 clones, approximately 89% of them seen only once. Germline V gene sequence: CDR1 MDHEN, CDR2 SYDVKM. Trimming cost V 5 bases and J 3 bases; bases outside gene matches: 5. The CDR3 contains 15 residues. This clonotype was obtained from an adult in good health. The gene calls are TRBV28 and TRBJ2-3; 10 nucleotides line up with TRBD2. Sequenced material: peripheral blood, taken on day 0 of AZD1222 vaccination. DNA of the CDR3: TGTGCCAGCAGTCCCGGACTAGCGGAGACAGATACGCAGTATTTT. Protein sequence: CASSPGLAETDTQYF.